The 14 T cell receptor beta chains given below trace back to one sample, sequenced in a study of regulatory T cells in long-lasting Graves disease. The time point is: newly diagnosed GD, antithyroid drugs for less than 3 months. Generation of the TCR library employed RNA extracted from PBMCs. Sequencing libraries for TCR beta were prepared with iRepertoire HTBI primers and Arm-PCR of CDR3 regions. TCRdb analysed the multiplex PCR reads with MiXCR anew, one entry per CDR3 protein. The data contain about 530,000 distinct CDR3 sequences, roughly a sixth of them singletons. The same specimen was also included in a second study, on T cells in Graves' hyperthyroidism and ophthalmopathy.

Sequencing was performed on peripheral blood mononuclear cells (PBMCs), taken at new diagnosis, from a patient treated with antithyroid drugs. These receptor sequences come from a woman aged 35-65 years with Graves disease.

The CDR3, as DNA: TGCAGTGCTAGCCCGCTCCGCCGGGGGAACTATGGCTACACCTTC. Protein: CSASPLRRGNYGYTF. V usage is TRBV20-1 and J usage is TRBJ1-2, with D maybe TRBD1 (5 bases). The germline V gene encodes CDR1 DFQATT and CDR2 SNEGSKA (reference sequence). Deletions cut 3 bases from V and 2 bases from J, with 16 bases between. This CDR3 contains 15 residues.

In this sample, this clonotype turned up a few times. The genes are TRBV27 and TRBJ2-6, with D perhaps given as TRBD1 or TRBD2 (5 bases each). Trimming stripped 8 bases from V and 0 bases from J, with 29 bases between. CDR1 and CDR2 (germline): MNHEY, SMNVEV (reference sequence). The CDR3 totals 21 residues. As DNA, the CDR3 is TGTGCCAGCTCAAAGCCCGGCAGTCCATCGGGGCTGTTCTCTGGGGCCAACGTCCTGACTTTC. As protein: CASSKPGSPSGLFSGANVLTF.

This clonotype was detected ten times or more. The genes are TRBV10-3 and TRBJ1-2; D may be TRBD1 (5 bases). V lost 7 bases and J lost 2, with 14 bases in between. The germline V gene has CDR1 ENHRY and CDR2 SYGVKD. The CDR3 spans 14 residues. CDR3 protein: CAITASGQNYGYTF. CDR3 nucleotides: TGTGCCATCACCGCCTCGGGGCAGAACTATGGCTACACCTTC.

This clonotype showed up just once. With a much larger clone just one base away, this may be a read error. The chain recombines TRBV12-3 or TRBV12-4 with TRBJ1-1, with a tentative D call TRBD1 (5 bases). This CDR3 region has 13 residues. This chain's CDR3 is CASTPLPGTEALF. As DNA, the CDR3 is TGTGCCAGCACCCCTCTTCCAGGGACCGAAGCTCTCTTT.

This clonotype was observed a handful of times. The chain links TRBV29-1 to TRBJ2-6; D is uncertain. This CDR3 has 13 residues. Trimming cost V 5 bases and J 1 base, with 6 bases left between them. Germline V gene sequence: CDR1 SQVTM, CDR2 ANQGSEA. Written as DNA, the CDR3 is TGCAGCGTTTCCGAATCTGGGGCCAACGTCCTGACTTTC. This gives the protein CSVSESGANVLTF.

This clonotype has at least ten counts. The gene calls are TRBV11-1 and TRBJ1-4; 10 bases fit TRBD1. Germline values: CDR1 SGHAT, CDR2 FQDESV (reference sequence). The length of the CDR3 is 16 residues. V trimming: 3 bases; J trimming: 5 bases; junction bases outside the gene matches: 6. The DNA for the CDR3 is TGTGCCAGCAGCTTCGCCCCGGACAGGGGGAATGAAAAACTGTTTTTT. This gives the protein CASSFAPDRGNEKLFF.

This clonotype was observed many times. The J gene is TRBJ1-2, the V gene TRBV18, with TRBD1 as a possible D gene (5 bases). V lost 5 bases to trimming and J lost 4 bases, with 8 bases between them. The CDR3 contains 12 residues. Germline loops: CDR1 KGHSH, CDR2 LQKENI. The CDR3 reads CASSDDSYGYTF. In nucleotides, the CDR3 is TGTGCCAGCTCAGATGACAGCTATGGCTACACCTTC.

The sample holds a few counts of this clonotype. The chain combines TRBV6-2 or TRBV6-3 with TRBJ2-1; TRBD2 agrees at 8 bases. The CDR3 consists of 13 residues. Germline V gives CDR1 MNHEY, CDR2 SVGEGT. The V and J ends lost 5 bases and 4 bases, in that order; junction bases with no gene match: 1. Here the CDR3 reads CASSRGGYNEQFF. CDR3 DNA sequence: TGTGCCAGCAGTCGCGGGGGGTACAATGAGCAGTTCTTC.

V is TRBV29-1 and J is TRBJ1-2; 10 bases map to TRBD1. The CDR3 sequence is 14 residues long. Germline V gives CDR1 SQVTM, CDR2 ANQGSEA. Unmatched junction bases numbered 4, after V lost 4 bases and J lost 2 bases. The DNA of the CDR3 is TGCAGCGTTGGGGACAGGGGCTCAAACTATGGCTACACCTTC. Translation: CSVGDRGSNYGYTF. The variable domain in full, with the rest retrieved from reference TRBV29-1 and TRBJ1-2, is SAVISQKPSRDICQRGTSLTIQCQVDSQVTMMFWYRQQPGQSLTLIATANQGSEATYESGFVIDKFPISRPNLTFSTLTVSNMSPEDSSIYLCSVGDRGSNYGYTFGSGTRLTVV.

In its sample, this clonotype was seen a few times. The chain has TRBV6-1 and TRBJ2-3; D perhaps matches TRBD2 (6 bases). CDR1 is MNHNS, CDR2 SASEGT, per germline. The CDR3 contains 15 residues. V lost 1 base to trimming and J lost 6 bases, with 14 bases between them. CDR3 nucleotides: TGTGCCAGCAGTGAAGGCAACAACCGGGGGGATACGCAGTATTTT. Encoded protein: CASSEGNNRGDTQYF.

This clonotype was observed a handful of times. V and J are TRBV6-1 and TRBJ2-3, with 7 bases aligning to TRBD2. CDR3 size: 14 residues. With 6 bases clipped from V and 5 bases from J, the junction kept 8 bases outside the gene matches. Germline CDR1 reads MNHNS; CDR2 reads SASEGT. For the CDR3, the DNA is TGTGCCAGCAGCCGACGGGGGGTCGGAGATACGCAGTATTTT. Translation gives CASSRRGVGDTQYF.

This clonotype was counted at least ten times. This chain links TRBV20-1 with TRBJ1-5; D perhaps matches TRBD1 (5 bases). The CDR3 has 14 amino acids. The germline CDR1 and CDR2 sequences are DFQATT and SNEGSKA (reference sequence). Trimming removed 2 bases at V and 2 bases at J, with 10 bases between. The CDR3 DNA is TGCAGTGCTAGAAAACCGGGGGGCAATCAGCCCCAGCATTTT. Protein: CSARKPGGNQPQHF.

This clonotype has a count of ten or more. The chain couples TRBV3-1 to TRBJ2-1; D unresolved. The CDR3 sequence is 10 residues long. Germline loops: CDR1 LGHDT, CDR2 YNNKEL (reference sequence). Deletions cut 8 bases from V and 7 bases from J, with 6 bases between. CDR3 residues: CASGRNEQFF. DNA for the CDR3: TGTGCCAGCGGTCGGAATGAGCAGTTCTTC.

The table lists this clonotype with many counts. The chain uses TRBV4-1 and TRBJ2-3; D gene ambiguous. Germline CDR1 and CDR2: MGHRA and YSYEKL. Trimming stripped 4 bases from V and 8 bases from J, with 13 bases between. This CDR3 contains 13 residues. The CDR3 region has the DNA TGCGCCAGCAGCCCTCTCGGTAGTGGTACGCAGTATTTT. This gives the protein CASSPLGSGTQYF.